The rows below give T cell receptor beta chains drawn from one sample of a study of CD4 T cells in relation to SARS-CoV-2 and coronaviruses. The repertoire was sequenced with immunoSEQ multiplex PCR; TCRdb's copy has only in-frame clones and lacks some. This table has 65,000 or so clones, approximately 94% appearing once. Sequences were obtained from naive CD4+ T cells from PBMCs. These receptors were collected from a human donor in good health. Each CDR3 is given with its conserved first and last residue. A D gene is named only where the DNA matches it firmly. Clone size is stated in some rows and not others, as once, few, many or a class when expanded.

clone_size	d_call	v_call	j_call	cdr3_nt	cdr3_aa
-	-	TRBV7-8	TRBJ1-1	TGTGCCAGCAGCCTCCGGGATCCCACTGAAGCTTTCTTT	CASSLRDPTEAFF
-	TRBD2	TRBV14	TRBJ2-2	TGTGCCAGCAGCCGGCCGGGACTAGCGGGATCCACCGGGGAGCTGTTTTTT	CASSRPGLAGSTGELFF
-	-	TRBV6-5	TRBJ2-1	TGTGCCAGCAGGAGGTTAGCCAGGTCCTACAATGAGCAGTTCTTC	CASRRLARSYNEQFF
-	TRBD1	TRBV11-2	TRBJ2-2	TGTGCCAGCAGCGGCTGGACAGGGGGTAACACCGGGGAGCTGTTTTTT	CASSGWTGGNTGELFF
-	-	TRBV11-2	TRBJ2-5	TGTGCCAGCACCTTGGGGTCCTTCAAAGAGACCCAGTACTTC	CASTLGSFKETQYF
-	-	TRBV7-3	TRBJ2-2	TGTGCCAGCAGCTTAACACCAGGGGAAGCCGGGGAGCTGTTTTTT	CASSLTPGEAGELFF
-	-	TRBV28	TRBJ1-2	TGTGCCACCGAACTGACAGACGCCGCCCGGGGCTACACCTTC	CATELTDAARGYTF
-	TRBD2	TRBV7-2	TRBJ2-7	TGTGCCAGCAGCTTAGCGGTAGCGGGAGGGTCCTACGAGCAGTACTTC	CASSLAVAGGSYEQYF
-	-	TRBV6-5	TRBJ1-6	TGTGCCAGCAGTTACGGGGTTCTTGGTTCACCCCTCCACTTT	CASSYGVLGSPLHF
-	-	TRBV5-5	TRBJ2-1	TGTGCCAGCAGCACGGAGGGGTCCTACAATGAGCAGTTCTTC	CASSTEGSYNEQFF
-	TRBD1	TRBV28	TRBJ1-4	TGTGCCAGCAGTTTCCGGGACAGGGTCGGTGAAAAACTGTTTTTT	CASSFRDRVGEKLFF
-	-	TRBV5-1	TRBJ2-7	TGCGCCAGCAGCTTGGGTTTAGTCAACGAAGGTCGTCACTACGAGCAGTACTTC	CASSLGLVNEGRHYEQYF
-	-	TRBV3-1/TRBV3-2	TRBJ2-2	TGTGCCAGCAGACTACTACTCCCTACCGCGAACACCGGGGAGCTGTTTTTT	CASRLLLPTANTGELFF
-	-	TRBV19	TRBJ1-2	TGTGCCAGTAGTAAGGCAGGGTTGAGGGCTAACTATGGCTACACCTTC	CASSKAGLRANYGYTF
-	-	TRBV9	TRBJ1-1	TGTGCCAGCAGCACGACTTCCAGTTTAGACACTGAAGCTTTCTTT	CASSTTSSLDTEAFF
-	-	TRBV27	TRBJ2-2	TGTGCCAGCAGTTTAACCCCGGGACCATTCCGATCCGGGGAGCTGTTTTTT	CASSLTPGPFRSGELFF
-	-	TRBV14	TRBJ1-1	TGTGCCAGCAGCCAAGTCCCGGAGACTGAAGCTTTCTTT	CASSQVPETEAFF
-	-	TRBV5-1	TRBJ2-1	TGCGCCAGCAGCTTGGTTTTCACGAGCTCCTACAATGAGCAGTTCTTC	CASSLVFTSSYNEQFF
-	-	TRBV9	TRBJ2-3	TGTGCCAGCAGCGTATCGGCAGATACGCAGTATTTT	CASSVSADTQYF
-	-	TRBV7-9	TRBJ2-2	TGTGCCAGCAGCTACGCCGGGGAGAACACCGGGGAGCTGTTTTTT	CASSYAGENTGELFF
-	TRBD1	TRBV5-1	TRBJ2-7	TGCGCCAGCAGCTGGACAGGGTACGAGCAGTACTTC	CASSWTGYEQYF
-	TRBD2	TRBV7-3	TRBJ2-3	TGTGCCAGCAGCCGAACTGGGACTAGCGGGAGGACAGATACGCAGTATTTT	CASSRTGTSGRTDTQYF
-	TRBD1	TRBV9	TRBJ2-5	TGTGCCAGCAGCGTGCAGGGGGCAAAGCAAGAGACCCAGTACTTC	CASSVQGAKQETQYF
-	TRBD1	TRBV2	TRBJ2-4	TGTGCCAGCAGGGAAGGGGGTAGGGGACAGGGAAAAGGAAACATTCAGTACTTC	CASREGGRGQGKGNIQYF
-	-	TRBV27	TRBJ2-3	TGTGCCAGCATCCCTCGAGGCAGGCTCAGCACAGATACGCAGTATTTT	CASIPRGRLSTDTQYF
-	-	TRBV5-1	TRBJ1-1	TGCGCCAGCAGTCCGCGTTCGGGAGGGGGGACTGAAGCTTTCTTT	CASSPRSGGGTEAFF
-	TRBD1	TRBV4-1	TRBJ2-7	TGCGCCAGCAGCCGTTCCGGGACAGGGGCCTACGAGCAGTACTTC	CASSRSGTGAYEQYF
-	TRBD2	TRBV27	TRBJ2-1	TGTGCCAGCAGTTTACTTCTTTTAGCGGGAGGCTACAATGAGCAGTTCTTC	CASSLLLLAGGYNEQFF
-	TRBD1	TRBV7-7	TRBJ1-5	TGTGCCAGCAGCCTCCGACAGGGGGGTCTGTATAGCAATCAGCCCCAGCATTTT	CASSLRQGGLYSNQPQHF
-	-	TRBV9	TRBJ2-1	TGTGCCAGCAGCCCCCGGGAATCTTCCTACAATGAGCAGTTCTTC	CASSPRESSYNEQFF
few	-	TRBV27	TRBJ2-2	TGTGCCAGCAGTTGGGGGACCCTAGGTGCCGGGGAGCTGTTTTTT	CASSWGTLGAGELFF
-	TRBD2	TRBV2	TRBJ2-1	TGTGCCAGCAATGGGGGAGGGAGCTCCTACAATGAGCAGTTCTTC	CASNGGGSSYNEQFF
-	-	TRBV12-5	TRBJ1-1	TGTGCTAGTGGGGGTAACACTGAAGCTTTCTTT	CASGGNTEAFF
-	-	TRBV28	TRBJ2-2	TGTGCCAGCAGTTTAGTTCCCCGCTCGAACACCGGGGAGCTGTTTTTT	CASSLVPRSNTGELFF
-	TRBD1	TRBV19	TRBJ2-1	TGTGCCAGTAAGTCAGTTGGGACAGGAATCTACAATGAGCAGTTCTTC	CASKSVGTGIYNEQFF
-	TRBD2	TRBV29-1	TRBJ2-5	TGCAGCGTTGAACGCCCTAGCGGGAGCCGAGAGACCCAGTACTTC	CSVERPSGSRETQYF
-	-	TRBV30	TRBJ1-4	TGTGCCTGGAGCTACGGGCCTCGGGGTAATGAAAAACTGTTTTTT	CAWSYGPRGNEKLFF
few	TRBD1	TRBV5-4	TRBJ2-7	TGTGCCAGCAGCTTGGGACAGGGGTTAACCTACGAGCAGTACTTC	CASSLGQGLTYEQYF
-	-	TRBV19	TRBJ2-6	TGTGCCAGTATCGCGACCGGGGCCAACGTCCTGACTTTC	CASIATGANVLTF
-	-	TRBV5-1	TRBJ1-6	TGCGCCAGCAGCTCGGCGGGTCTTTACGAATTATCACCCCTCCACTTT	CASSSAGLYELSPLHF
-	-	TRBV19	TRBJ2-5	TGTGCCAGTAGTTCCCCCGCCCACGAGACCCAGTACTTC	CASSSPAHETQYF
once	-	TRBV18	TRBJ2-4	TGTGCCAGCTCACCCGTCATAGGGGTAACCAAAAACATTCAGTACTTC	CASSPVIGVTKNIQYF
few	-	TRBV28	TRBJ1-2	TGTGCCAGCATGCGGGACTATGGCTACACCTTC	CASMRDYGYTF
once	-	TRBV18	TRBJ2-7	TGTGCCAGCTCACCACCGTATGGGGTTCCCAGGGGGAGGGGCGTCGAGCAGTACTTC	CASSPPYGVPRGRGVEQYF
-	-	TRBV6-5	TRBJ1-3	TGTGCCAGCTATTTCCGGGGGGCTACGTACACCATATATTTT	CASYFRGATYTIYF
-	-	TRBV27	TRBJ1-1	TGTGCCAGCAGGCGTACAAGGAGCAACACTGAAGCTTTCTTT	CASRRTRSNTEAFF
-	-	TRBV5-1	TRBJ2-5	TGCGCCAGCAGCCCGGGGGCCCGGGGAGTTGTGGAGACCCAGTACTTC	CASSPGARGVVETQYF
-	TRBD1	TRBV3-1/TRBV3-2	TRBJ1-5	TGTGCCAGCAGCCAAAAGACAGGGAGTATGGAGCCCCAGCATTTT	CASSQKTGSMEPQHF
once	-	TRBV3-1/TRBV3-2	TRBJ1-4	TGTGCCAGCAGCCAACGGGAAAAACTGTTTTTT	CASSQREKLFF
-	-	TRBV19	TRBJ1-3	TGTGCCAGTAGCCAACAGGGAGGCTCTGGAAACACCATATATTTT	CASSQQGGSGNTIYF
-	-	TRBV5-1	TRBJ1-2	TGCGCCAGCAGCTTTGGGGAGGAGAGCGGCTACACCTTC	CASSFGEESGYTF
-	TRBD2	TRBV6-5	TRBJ2-3	TGTGCCAGCAAGATAGCGGGAGGCACAGATACGCAGTATTTT	CASKIAGGTDTQYF
-	TRBD1	TRBV19	TRBJ2-7	TGTGCCAGTAGCCCTCCGGGACAGGGTTTTACCCACGAGCAGTACTTC	CASSPPGQGFTHEQYF